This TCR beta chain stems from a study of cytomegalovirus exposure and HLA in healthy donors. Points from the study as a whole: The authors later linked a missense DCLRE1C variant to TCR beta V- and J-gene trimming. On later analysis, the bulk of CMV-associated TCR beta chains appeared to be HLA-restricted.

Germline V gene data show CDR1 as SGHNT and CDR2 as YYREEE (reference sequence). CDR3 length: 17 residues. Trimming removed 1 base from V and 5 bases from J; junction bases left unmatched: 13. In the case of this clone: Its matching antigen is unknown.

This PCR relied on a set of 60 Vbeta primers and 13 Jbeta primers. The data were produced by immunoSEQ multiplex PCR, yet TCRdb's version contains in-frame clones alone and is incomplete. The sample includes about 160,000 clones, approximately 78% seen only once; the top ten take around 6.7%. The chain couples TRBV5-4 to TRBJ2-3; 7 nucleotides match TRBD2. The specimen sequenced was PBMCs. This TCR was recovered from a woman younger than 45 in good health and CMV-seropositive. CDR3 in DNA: TGTGCCAGCAGCTTGTCTAGCGACTTATGGGGGGGAGATACGCAGTATTTT. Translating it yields CASSLSSDLWGGDTQYF.